The present T cell receptor (beta chain) was sequenced within a study of regulatory T cells in long-lasting Graves disease. The time point denotes: newly diagnosed GD, antithyroid drugs for less than 3 months. PBMC RNA served as the TCR library source. This clonotype was seen a handful of times. Its antigen is still unknown. Relying on iRepertoire HTBI primers and Arm-PCR of CDR3 regions, the team built TCR beta libraries. TCRdb reanalysed the multiplex PCR reads using MiXCR and keeps one entry per CDR3 protein. Of roughly 530,000 distinct CDR3 sequences in the sample, about 16% were seen once. Regarding the study as a whole: Persistent disease preferred TRBV28, TRBJ1-2 and TRBJ2-5.

Germline V lookup: CDR1 SGHDN, CDR2 FVKESK. V shed 4 bases and J shed 3 bases, with 12 bases lying between them. The CDR3 covers 14 residues. These data also featured in a second study, about T cells in Graves' hyperthyroidism and ophthalmopathy. This second study says: Blood also carried most thyroid clonotypes expanded above 0.001.

The clonotype originates from a woman between 40 and 65 years old with Graves disease. The sample consisted of peripheral blood mononuclear cells (PBMCs), taken at new diagnosis, from a patient treated with antithyroid drugs. The rearrangement joins TRBV14 to TRBJ2-5; TRBD2 is a possible D gene (7 bases). The CDR3 is CASSRGGAEETQYF. The CDR3 coding sequence is TGTGCCAGCAGCCGTGGGGGGGCTGAAGAGACCCAGTACTTC.